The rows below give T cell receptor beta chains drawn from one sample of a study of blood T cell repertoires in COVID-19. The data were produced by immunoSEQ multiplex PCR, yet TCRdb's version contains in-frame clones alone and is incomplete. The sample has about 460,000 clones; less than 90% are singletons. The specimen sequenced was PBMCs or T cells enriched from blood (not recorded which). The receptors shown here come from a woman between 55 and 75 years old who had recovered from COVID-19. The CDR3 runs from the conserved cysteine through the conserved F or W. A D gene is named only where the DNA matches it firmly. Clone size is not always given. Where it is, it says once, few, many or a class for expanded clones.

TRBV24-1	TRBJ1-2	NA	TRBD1	TGTGCCACCAGTGCCGAGGGACAGGGGGTGAGGGGCTACACCTTC	CATSAEGQGVRGYTF
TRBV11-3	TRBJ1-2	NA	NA	TGTGCCAGCAGTGGGGGGGGCTCTGGCTACACCTTC	CASSGGGSGYTF
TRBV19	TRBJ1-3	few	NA	TGTGCCAGTAGTATCGGGACACGGAGGCCCAACTCTGGAAACACCATATATTTT	CASSIGTRRPNSGNTIYF
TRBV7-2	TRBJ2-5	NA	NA	TGTGCCAGCAGCTTATTTTCAACACAAGAGACCCAGTACTTC	CASSLFSTQETQYF
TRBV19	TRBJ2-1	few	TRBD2	TGTGCCAGTAGTATAGAGGCTAGCGGGGGGCGGTATGAGCAGTTCTTC	CASSIEASGGRYEQFF
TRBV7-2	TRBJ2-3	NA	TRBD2	TGTGCCAGCAGCTTAGGGGGGGGTCGCACAGATACGCAGTATTTT	CASSLGGGRTDTQYF
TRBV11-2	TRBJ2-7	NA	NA	TGTGCCAGCAGCTTGGGCGGGTCCTACGAGCAGTACTTC	CASSLGGSYEQYF
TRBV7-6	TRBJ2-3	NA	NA	TGTGCCAGCAGCTTAGAGCAGGCCCGGCAACTCACAGATACGCAGTATTTT	CASSLEQARQLTDTQYF
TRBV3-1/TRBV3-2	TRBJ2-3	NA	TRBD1	TGTGCCAGCAGCCAAGACCGGGACAGGGTAAGCACAGATACGCAGTATTTT	CASSQDRDRVSTDTQYF
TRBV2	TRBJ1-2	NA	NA	TGTGCCAGCGCGTCACCGGAGGGGTTCCGCACCTTC	CASASPEGFRTF
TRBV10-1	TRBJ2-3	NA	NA	TGCGCCAGCAGTGATGGCCCTTACACAGATACGCAGTATTTT	CASSDGPYTDTQYF
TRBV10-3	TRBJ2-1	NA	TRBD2	TGTGCCGTACTGTCTAGCGGGGGGGGATACAATGAGCAGTTCTTC	CAVLSSGGGYNEQFF
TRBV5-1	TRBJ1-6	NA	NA	TGCGCCAGCAGCTTGTCAGGGATTTCACCCCTCCACTTT	CASSLSGISPLHF
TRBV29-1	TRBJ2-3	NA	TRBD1	TGCAGCGTTCGTGACCAGGGGGCCGGGGCAGATACGCAGTATTTT	CSVRDQGAGADTQYF
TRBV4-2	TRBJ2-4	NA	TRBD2	TGTGCCAGCAGCCACTCGGGACTAGTTGACAAAAACATTCAGTACTTC	CASSHSGLVDKNIQYF
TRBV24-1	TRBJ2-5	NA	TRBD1	TGTGCCACCAGTGATCCGGGACAGGGAAAGACCCAGTACTTC	CATSDPGQGKTQYF
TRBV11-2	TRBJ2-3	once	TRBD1	TGTGCCAGCAGCTTGCCCCCAGGGGGCTCTAGCACAGATACGCAGTATTTT	CASSLPPGGSSTDTQYF
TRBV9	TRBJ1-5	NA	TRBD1	TGTGCCAGCAGCGTAGCTGACGCCGGGACAGACAATCAGCCCCAGCATTTT	CASSVADAGTDNQPQHF
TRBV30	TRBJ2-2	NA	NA	TGTGCCTGGAGTGTATTAGATGGCGGGGAGCTGTTTTTT	CAWSVLDGGELFF
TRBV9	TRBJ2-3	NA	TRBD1	TGTGCCAGCAGCGTCACACAGGGGAGCACAGATACGCAGTATTTT	CASSVTQGSTDTQYF